This T cell receptor beta chain derives from a study of T cell responses to AZD1222 COVID-19 vaccine. Study conclusions and caveats: Two AZD1222 doses significantly raised spike-specific TCR breadth and depth over controls. Mostly white British, mostly female donors; authors suggested clonal diversity may be underestimated.

Libraries were prepared by immunoSEQ multiplex PCR; TCRdb keeps only in-frame clonotypes and omits some of them. The sample lists approximately 80,000 clones; less than 95% were seen once. Germline-derived CDR1 and CDR2 are SGHTA and FQGNSA. The J segment lost 2 bases and the V segment lost 5 bases, leaving 2 bases of the junction unmatched. The CDR3 has 14 residues. A note on this clone: Its antigen is as yet unknown.

Source: peripheral blood, taken 28 days after the second AZD1222 dose. This clonotype was obtained from an adult who received the AZD1222 COVID-19 vaccine. The V gene is TRBV7-2, the J gene TRBJ2-7, with 11 bases aligning to TRBD2. CDR3 in DNA: TGTGCCAGCAGCCTACTAGCGGGAGCCTACGAGCAGTACTTC. This gives the protein CASSLLAGAYEQYF. Full variable domain (missing parts from reference TRBV7-2 and TRBJ2-7): GAGVSQSPSNKVTEKGKDVELRCDPISGHTALYWYRQSLGQGLEFLIYFQGNSAPDKSGLPSDRFSAERTGGSVSTLTIQRTQQEDSAVYLCASSLLAGAYEQYFGPGTRLTVT.